One T cell receptor (beta chain) is described in this entry. Its antigen is unknown. Libraries were prepared by immunoSEQ multiplex PCR; TCRdb keeps only in-frame clonotypes and omits some of them. The top ten clones hold 7.5% to 10% of a sample with about 15,000 clones, 45% to 50% of them seen once. V was clipped by 2 bases and J by 5 bases, with 8 bases between them. The CDR3 sequence is 13 residues long. Per the germline V gene, CDR1 is SGHDT and CDR2 is YYEEEE. The sample comes from a study of siplizumab effects on memory and regulatory T cells. Study-level information: Each responder-stimulator pair had a siplizumab about 1 ug/mL reaction and a drug-free control.

It was at 37°C and for five to seven days that the mixed lymphocyte reaction cells were cocultured. The origin of this receptor is a human donor in good health; the cells came from an allogeneic mixed lymphocyte reaction. The chain joins TRBV5-6 to TRBJ1-5; D uncertain. Sequenced material: CFSE-low (dividing) CD4+ T cells sorted from an allogeneic mixed lymphocyte reaction. For the CDR3, the DNA is TGTGCCAGCAGCTTAGCCACCTATCAGCCCCAGCATTTT. Its protein is CASSLATYQPQHF.